The clone carrying this T cell receptor (beta chain) was seen once. The data stem from a study of CD8+ T cells in alopecia areata. Germline-derived CDR1 and CDR2 are SGDLS and YYNGEE. The CDR3 length is 15 residues. The V end lost 0 bases, the J end lost 0 bases, and 8 bases lay between the germline ends. Extraction and reverse transcription of RNA yielded cDNA as the sequencing template. Some clones are missing from TCRdb's copy, which holds only in-frame ones; the method was immunoSEQ multiplex PCR. The sample has 180,000 or so clones, approximately 65% seen once. Individuals with alopecia areata gave both lesional scalp punch biopsies and peripheral blood for collection. A FACSAria was used to sort CD4+ and CD8+ T cells. These cells came from PBMCs.

The TCR sequence derives from a human donor with alopecia areata. Source: CD8+ T cells sorted from blood, taken at week 0. The chain combines TRBV9 with TRBJ2-3, with TRBD2 as a possible D gene (6 bases). CDR3 in amino acids: CASSVVRGSTDTQYF. CDR3 coding DNA: TGTGCCAGCAGCGTAGTTCGGGGGAGCACAGATACGCAGTATTTT. The variable domain in full, with the rest retrieved from reference TRBV9 and TRBJ2-3, is DSGVTQTPKHLITATGQRVTLRCSPRSGDLSVYWYQQSLDQGLQFLIQYYNGEERAKGNILERFSAQQFPDLHSELNLSSLELGDSALYFCASSVVRGSTDTQYFGPGTRLTVL.